Listed here is a single T cell receptor beta chain. Per the study methods: Estimation of nucleated cell counts relied on the amplification of reference gene primers. Produced via immunoSEQ multiplex PCR; TCRdb's table is partial and in-frame only. V and J calls and clone size are given by that table; D and trimming were obtained from the DNA. This table has nearly 250,000 clones, about 90% appearing once. The sample is drawn from a study of blood T cell repertoires in COVID-19. The CDR3 runs 13 residues. Per the germline V gene, CDR1 is DFQATT and CDR2 is SNEGSKA (reference sequence). Trimming shortened V by 3 bases and J by 6 bases, and 12 bases separated the two germline ends. No more than 2 weeks before study entry, exposed participants had met a case of COVID-19.

Sequenced: PBMCs or T cells enriched from blood (not recorded which). This receptor was taken from a man aged 50-59 years who had been exposed to COVID-19. The chain has TRBV20-1 and TRBJ1-5, with a tentative D call TRBD1 (5 bases). In DNA, the CDR3 is TGCAGTGCTAGTTCGGGGGTCGGTCAGCCCCAGCATTTT. Translation: CSASSGVGQPQHF.